This note documents a single T cell receptor beta chain sequence. These data originate in a study of blood T cell repertoires in COVID-19. Turning to the study itself: The origin of the acute and convalescent COVID-19 samples was the United States, Italy and Spain. PBMCs, B-cell-depleted T cells, or T cells provided the cDNA or gDNA that made up the material.

Methods used by the authors: Reference gene primer amplification gave estimated nucleated cell counts. Assay used: immunoSEQ multiplex PCR; TCRdb lists only in-frame clones, some missing. V and J calls plus clone size are reproduced from that table; the DNA served to infer D and trimming. The sample contains 200,000 to 250,000 clones, 85% to 90% of which appear only once. The CDR3 consists of 14 residues. The ends were cut back, 2 bases at V and 5 bases at J, with 12 bases in the middle. CDR1 SGHVS and CDR2 FQNEAQ come from the germline V gene. The origin of this receptor is a man between 60 and 75 years old with acute or convalescent COVID-19. Sequences were obtained from peripheral blood. J is TRBJ2-5 and V is TRBV7-8, with a weak D call TRBD2 (5 bases). CDR3 region: CASSLTGRTETQYF. The CDR3 DNA reads TGTGCCAGCAGCTTAACTGGCAGGACTGAGACCCAGTACTTC.